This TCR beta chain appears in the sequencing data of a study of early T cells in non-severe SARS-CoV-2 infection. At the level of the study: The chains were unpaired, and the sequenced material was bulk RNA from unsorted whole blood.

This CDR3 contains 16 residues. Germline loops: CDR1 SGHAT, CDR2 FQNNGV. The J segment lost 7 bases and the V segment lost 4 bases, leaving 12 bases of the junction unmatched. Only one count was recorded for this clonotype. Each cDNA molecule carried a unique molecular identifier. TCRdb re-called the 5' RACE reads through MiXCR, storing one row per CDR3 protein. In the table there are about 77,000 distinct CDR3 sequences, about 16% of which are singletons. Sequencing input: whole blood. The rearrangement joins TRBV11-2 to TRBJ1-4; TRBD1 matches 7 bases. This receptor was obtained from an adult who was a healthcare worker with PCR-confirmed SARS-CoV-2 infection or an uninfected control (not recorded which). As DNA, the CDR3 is TGTGCCAGCAGCTCCCGGATCAGGGGGAAGGCTGAAAAACTGTTTTTT. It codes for CASSSRIRGKAEKLFF. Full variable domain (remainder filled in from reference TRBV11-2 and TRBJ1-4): EAGVAQSPRYKIIEKRQSVAFWCNPISGHATLYWYQQILGQGPKLLIQFQNNGVVDDSQLPKDRFSAERLKGVDSTLKIQPAKLEDSAVYLCASSSRIRGKAEKLFFGSGTQLSVL.